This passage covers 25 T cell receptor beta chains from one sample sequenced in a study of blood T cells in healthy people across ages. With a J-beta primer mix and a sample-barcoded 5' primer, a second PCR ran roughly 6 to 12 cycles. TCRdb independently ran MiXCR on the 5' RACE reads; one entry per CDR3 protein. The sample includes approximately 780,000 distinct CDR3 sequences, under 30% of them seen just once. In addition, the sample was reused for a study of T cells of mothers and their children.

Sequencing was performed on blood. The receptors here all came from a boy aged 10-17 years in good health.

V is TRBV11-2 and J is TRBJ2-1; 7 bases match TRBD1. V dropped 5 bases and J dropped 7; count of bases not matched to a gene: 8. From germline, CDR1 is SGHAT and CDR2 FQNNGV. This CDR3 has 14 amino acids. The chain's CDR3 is CASSANRGGNEQFF. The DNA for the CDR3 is TGTGCCAGCAGCGCAAACAGGGGTGGGAATGAGCAGTTCTTC.

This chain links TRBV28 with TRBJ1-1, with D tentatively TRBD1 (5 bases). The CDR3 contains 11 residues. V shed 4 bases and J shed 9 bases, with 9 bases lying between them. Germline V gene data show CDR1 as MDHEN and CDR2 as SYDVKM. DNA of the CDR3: TGTGCCAGCAGTTCAGGGACCCAAGCTTTCTTT. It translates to CASSSGTQAFF.

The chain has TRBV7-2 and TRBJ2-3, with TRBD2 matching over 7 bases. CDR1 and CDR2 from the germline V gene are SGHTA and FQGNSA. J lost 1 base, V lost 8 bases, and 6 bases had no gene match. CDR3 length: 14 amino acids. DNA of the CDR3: TGTGCCAGCTTGAGCGGGGCACGCACAGATACGCAGTATTTT. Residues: CASLSGARTDTQYF.

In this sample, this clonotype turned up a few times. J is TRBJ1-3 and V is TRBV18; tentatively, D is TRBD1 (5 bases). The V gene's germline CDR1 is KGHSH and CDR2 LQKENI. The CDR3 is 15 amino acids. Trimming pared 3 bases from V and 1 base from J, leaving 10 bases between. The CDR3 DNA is TGTGCCAGCTCACCTCTTGACAGTTCTGGAAACACCATATATTTT. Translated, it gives CASSPLDSSGNTIYF.

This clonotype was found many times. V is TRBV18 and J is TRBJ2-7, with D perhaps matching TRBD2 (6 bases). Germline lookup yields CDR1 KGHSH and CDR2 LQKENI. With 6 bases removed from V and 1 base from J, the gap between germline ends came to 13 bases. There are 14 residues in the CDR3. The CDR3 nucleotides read TGTGCCAGCTCTTCGGGGGTGGGGTCCTACGAGCAGTACTTC. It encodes CASSSGVGSYEQYF.

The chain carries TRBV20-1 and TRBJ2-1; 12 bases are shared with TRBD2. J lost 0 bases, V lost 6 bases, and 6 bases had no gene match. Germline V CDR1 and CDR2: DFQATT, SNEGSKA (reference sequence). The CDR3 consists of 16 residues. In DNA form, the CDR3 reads TGCAGTGCCCTGGCACTAGCGGGGGGCTCCTACAATGAGCAGTTCTTC. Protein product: CSALALAGGSYNEQFF.

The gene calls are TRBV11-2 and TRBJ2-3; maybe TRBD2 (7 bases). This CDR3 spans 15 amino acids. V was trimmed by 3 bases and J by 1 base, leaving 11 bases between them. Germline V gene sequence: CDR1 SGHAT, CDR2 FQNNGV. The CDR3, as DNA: TGTGCCAGCAGCTTGGGGGGGGGGCGCACAGATACGCAGTATTTT. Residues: CASSLGGGRTDTQYF.

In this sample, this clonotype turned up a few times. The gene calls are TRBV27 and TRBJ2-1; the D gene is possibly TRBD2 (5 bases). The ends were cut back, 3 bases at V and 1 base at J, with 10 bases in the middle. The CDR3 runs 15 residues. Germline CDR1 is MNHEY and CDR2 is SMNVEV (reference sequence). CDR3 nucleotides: TGTGCCAGCAGTTTGATCGGGGAATCCTACAATGAGCAGTTCTTC. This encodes CASSLIGESYNEQFF.

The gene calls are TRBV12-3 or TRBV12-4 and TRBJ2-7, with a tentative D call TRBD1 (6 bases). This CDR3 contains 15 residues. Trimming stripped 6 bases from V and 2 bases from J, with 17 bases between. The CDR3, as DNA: TGTGCCAGCAGCCCTTTACAGGGATCCACCTACGAGCAGTACTTC. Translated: CASSPLQGSTYEQYF.

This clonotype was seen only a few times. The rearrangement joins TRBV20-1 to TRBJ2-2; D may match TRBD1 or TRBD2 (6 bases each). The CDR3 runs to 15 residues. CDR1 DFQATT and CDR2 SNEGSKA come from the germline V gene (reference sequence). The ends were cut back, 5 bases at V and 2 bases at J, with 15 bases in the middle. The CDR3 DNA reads TGCAGTGCTCTTTATGGGGGGCCAAACACCGGGGAGCTGTTTTTT. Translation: CSALYGGPNTGELFF.

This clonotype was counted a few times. The CDR3 sequence: CASGDGGARKTQYF. CDR3 DNA sequence: TGTGCTAGTGGAGACGGGGGGGCCCGAAAGACCCAGTACTTC. The chain combines TRBV12-5 with TRBJ2-5, with 8 bases matching TRBD2. Germline V CDR1 and CDR2: LGHNT, FRNRAP. Germline trimming cut 6 bases from V and 6 bases from J; bases unmatched to any gene: 9. The CDR3 has 14 residues.

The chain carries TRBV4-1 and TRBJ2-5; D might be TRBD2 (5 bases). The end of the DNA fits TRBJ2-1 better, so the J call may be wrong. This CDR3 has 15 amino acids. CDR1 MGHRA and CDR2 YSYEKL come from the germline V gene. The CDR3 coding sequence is TGCGCCAGCAGCCAAGATCAAGGACTGGGGTCTGAGCAGTTCTTC. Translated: CASSQDQGLGSEQFF.

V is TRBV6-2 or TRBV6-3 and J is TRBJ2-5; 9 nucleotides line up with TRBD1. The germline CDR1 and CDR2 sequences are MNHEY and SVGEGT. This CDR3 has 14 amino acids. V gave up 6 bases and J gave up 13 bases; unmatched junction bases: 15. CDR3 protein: CASRNLDRGYERYF. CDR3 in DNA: TGTGCCAGCAGAAACCTGGACAGGGGATACGAGCGGTACTTC.

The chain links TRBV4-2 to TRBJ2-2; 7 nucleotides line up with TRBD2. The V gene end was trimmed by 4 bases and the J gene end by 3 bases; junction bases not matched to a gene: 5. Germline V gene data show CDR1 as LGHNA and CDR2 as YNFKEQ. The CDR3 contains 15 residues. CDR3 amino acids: CASSPISGDTGELFF. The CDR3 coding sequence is TGTGCCAGCAGCCCCATAAGCGGGGACACCGGGGAGCTGTTTTTT.

The CDR3 sequence is CSARRQGLHYGYTF. The CDR3 nucleotides read TGCAGTGCTAGAAGGCAGGGCCTACACTATGGCTACACCTTC. The rearrangement uses TRBV20-1 and TRBJ1-2; maybe TRBD1 (5 bases). CDR3 length equals 14 residues. Trimming pared 2 bases from V and 3 bases from J, leaving 13 bases between. Germline V gene sequence: CDR1 DFQATT, CDR2 SNEGSKA (reference sequence).

This CDR3 reads CASASGAGVGPDTQYF. In nucleotides, the CDR3 is TGTGCTAGTGCCTCCGGAGCGGGGGTGGGTCCAGATACGCAGTATTTT. The J gene is TRBJ2-3, the V gene TRBV12-5, with 8 bases identical to TRBD2. Germline V lookup: CDR1 LGHNT, CDR2 FRNRAP. With 7 bases clipped from V and 4 bases from J, the junction kept 13 bases outside the gene matches. CDR3 size: 16 residues.

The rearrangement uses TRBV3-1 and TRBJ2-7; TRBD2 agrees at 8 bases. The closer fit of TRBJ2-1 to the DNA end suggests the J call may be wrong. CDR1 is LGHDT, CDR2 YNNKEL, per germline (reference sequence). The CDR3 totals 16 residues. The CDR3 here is CASSPGVAGHYNEQFF. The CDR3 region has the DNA TGTGCCAGCAGCCCCGGAGTAGCGGGGCATTACAATGAGCAGTTCTTC.

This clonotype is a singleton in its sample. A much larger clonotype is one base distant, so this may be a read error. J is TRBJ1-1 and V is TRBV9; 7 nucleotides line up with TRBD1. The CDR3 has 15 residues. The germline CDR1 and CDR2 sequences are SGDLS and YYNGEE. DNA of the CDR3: TGTGCCAGCAGCGTGTGGGGGACAGCGAACACTGGAGCTTTCTTT. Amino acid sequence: CASSVWGTANTGAFF.

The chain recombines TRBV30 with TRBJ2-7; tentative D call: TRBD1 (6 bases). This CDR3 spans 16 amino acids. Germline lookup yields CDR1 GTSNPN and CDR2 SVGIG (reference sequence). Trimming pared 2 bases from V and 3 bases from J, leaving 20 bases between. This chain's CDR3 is CAWSPRPFRGGYEQYF. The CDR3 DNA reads TGTGCCTGGAGTCCTCGCCCATTCAGAGGGGGCTACGAGCAGTACTTC.

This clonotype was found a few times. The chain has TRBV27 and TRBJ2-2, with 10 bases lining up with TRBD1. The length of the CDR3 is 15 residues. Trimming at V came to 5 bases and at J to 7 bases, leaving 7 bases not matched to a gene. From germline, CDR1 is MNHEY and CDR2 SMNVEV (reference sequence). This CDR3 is CASSPDRGRIGELFF. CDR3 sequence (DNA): TGTGCCAGCAGTCCCGACAGGGGGCGGATCGGGGAGCTGTTTTTT.

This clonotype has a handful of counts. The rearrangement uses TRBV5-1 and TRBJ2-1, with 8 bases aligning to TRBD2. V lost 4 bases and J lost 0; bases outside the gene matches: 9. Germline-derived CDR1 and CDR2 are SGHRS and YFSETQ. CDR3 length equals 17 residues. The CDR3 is CASSPERGKFSYNEQFF. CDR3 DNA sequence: TGCGCCAGCAGCCCCGAGCGGGGGAAATTCTCCTACAATGAGCAGTTCTTC.

CDR3 bases: TGCGCCAGCAGTTACGACCGGGTCTCTGACAATGAGCAGTTCTTC. Residues: CASSYDRVSDNEQFF. The chain links TRBV4-1 to TRBJ2-5; D remains ambiguous. The J call is in doubt because the DNA end fits TRBJ2-1 better. Germline values: CDR1 MGHRA, CDR2 YSYEKL. The CDR3 contains 15 residues.

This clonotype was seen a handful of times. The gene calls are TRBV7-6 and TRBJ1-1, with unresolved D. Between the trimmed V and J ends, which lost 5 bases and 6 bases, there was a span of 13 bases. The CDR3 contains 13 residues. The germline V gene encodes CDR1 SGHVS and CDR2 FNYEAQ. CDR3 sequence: CASSVSRQAEAFF. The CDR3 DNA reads TGTGCCAGCAGCGTTTCGCGGCAGGCTGAAGCTTTCTTT.

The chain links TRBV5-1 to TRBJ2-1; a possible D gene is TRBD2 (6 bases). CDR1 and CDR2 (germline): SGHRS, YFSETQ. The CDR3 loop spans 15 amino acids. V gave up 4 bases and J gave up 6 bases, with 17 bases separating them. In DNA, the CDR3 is TGCGCCAGCAGCGGCGGGACCGCACCGATCAATGAGCAGTTCTTC. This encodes CASSGGTAPINEQFF.

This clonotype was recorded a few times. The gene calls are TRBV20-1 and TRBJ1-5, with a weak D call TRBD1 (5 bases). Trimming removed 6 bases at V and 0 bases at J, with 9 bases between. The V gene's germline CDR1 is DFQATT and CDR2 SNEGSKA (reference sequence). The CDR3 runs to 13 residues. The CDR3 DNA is TGCAGTGCCAGACAGATTAGCAATCAGCCCCAGCATTTT. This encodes CSARQISNQPQHF.